Only one count was recorded for the clone carrying this TCR beta chain. Trimming took off 4 bases at V and 4 bases at J, with 10 bases between the two ends. The CDR3 extends over 13 amino acids. Per the germline V gene, CDR1 is LGHDT and CDR2 is YNNKEL (reference sequence). The data derive from a study of blood T cell repertoires in COVID-19. Study-level information: T cells, B-cell-depleted T cells, or PBMCs supplied cDNA or gDNA.

In the source study's methods: From reference gene primer amplification, estimates of nucleated cell counts were derived. Profiled with immunoSEQ multiplex PCR; TCRdb holds only in-frame clones, not every one. V and J calls and clone size are as listed in that table; D and trimming were resolved from the DNA. The sample contains approximately 100,000 clones, approximately 85% of which appear only once. The sample comprised peripheral blood. The rearrangement links TRBV3-1 (or the pseudogene TRBV3-2) to TRBJ1-1; D remains ambiguous. This TCR was sampled from a woman aged 60-70 years with acute or convalescent COVID-19. CDR3 DNA sequence: TGTGCCAGCAGCCTTGGACGGGGCACTGAAGCTTTCTTT. Amino acid sequence: CASSLGRGTEAFF.